The present entry profiles one T cell receptor (beta chain) with its context. Its antigen is as yet unknown. The data stem from a study of T cell repertoires in breast cancer. About the research overall: Average yield: about 530,000 sequences per sample and about 10 reads per input cell. General observations from the study: Shared TCRs favored TRBV7, possibly from tumor recognition or primer mispriming. Tumor-involved sentinel nodes shared around 7.9% of TCRs with matched tumors, tumor-free nodes roughly 2%. Genuine antitumor clones may have been lost with singletons or partial tumor sampling.

The CDR3 has 16 residues. Looked up from germline, CDR1 is KGHSH and CDR2 is LQKENI. V was shortened by 4 bases and J by 2 bases, with 16 bases between the two germline ends. During the second nested PCR, blocking oligonucleotides suppressed genes that were not paired. A single record per CDR3 protein comes from TCRdb applying MiXCR to the emulsion pairing reads. The sample has tens of thousands of distinct CDR3 sequences, 35% to 50% seen once; the top ten hold less than 80%. Paired alpha-beta TCRs of CD8+ T cells were analyzed by expanded emulsion RT-PCR. The sample comprised CD8+ T cells. The chain is built from TRBV18 and TRBJ2-3; maybe TRBD2 (7 bases). The TCR comes from a pool of human donors with breast cancer or a healthy control (not recorded which). The CDR3 is CASSLLAGAITDTQYF. The CDR3 region has the DNA TGTGCCAGCTCACTTCTGGCGGGGGCGATCACAGATACGCAGTATTTT.